Sequencing of this TCR beta chain was carried out in a study of blood T cells in healthy people across ages. A second PCR of about 7 to 12 cycles used a sample-barcoded 5' primer and a J-beta primer mix. With 12 random nucleotides, a template-switch adaptor tagged each individual cDNA molecule. TCRdb called the 5' RACE reads again in MiXCR, with one record for every CDR3 protein. The sample holds about 750,000 distinct CDR3 sequences; about 55% are singletons and the top ten take approximately 41%. Donation came from healthy Caucasian individuals in Russia who were aged roughly 6 to 95. Study conclusions and caveats: Older individuals had lower TCR beta diversity per million T cells (the decline was roughly linear). Those diversity estimates obtained from one million T cells were thought to be underestimates.

Trimming stripped 0 bases from V and 3 bases from J, with 12 bases between. The CDR3 extends over 15 amino acids. Germline CDR1 and CDR2: LNHNV and YYDKDF (reference sequence). Note on this clonotype: Its target is unknown.

The genes are TRBV15 and TRBJ2-7; the D is unclear. Sequencing was performed on blood. The TCR comes from an elderly man in good health. The chain's CDR3 is CATSREREGIYEQYF. In DNA, the CDR3 is TGTGCCACCAGCAGAGAGCGAGAAGGGATCTACGAGCAGTACTTC.